Listed below are T cell receptor beta chains from one sample, sequenced in a study of metastatic and nonmetastatic thyroid tumors. TCRdb re-called the PCR reads with MiXCR. In the table there are around 45,000 clones, around 4% of which are singletons. Sequenced: blood. These receptors were taken from a female donor with papillary thyroid cancer or a benign thyroid nodule (not recorded which). Some clones in this sample may be carry-over from other donors' samples. The CDR3 runs from the conserved cysteine through the conserved F or W. The D gene is left open where the match is weak. The size entry is marked missing in some rows and otherwise reads once, few, many or a size class.

clone size | J gene | CDR3 length | V gene | D gene | CDR3 protein | CDR3 DNA
many | TRBJ2-5 | 16 | TRBV6-2/TRBV6-3 | TRBD2 | CASRSGTSGIQETQYF | TGTGCCAGCAGGTCCGGGACTAGCGGGATTCAAGAGACCCAGTACTTC
NA | TRBJ2-5 | 16 | TRBV28 | TRBD2 | CASSPRLAVLQETQYF | TGTGCCAGCAGTCCAAGACTAGCGGTTCTACAAGAGACCCAGTACTTC
NA | TRBJ2-7 | 16 | TRBV24-1 | NA | CATSDSSPTGTYEQYF | TGTGCCACCAGTGATTCTAGCCCCACAGGTACCTACGAGCAGTACTTC
many | TRBJ2-1 | 13 | TRBV6-1 | TRBD1 | CASSEGTVNEQFF | TGTGCCAGCAGTGAGGGGACAGTAAATGAGCAGTTCTTC
many | TRBJ2-1 | 14 | TRBV7-9 | TRBD1 | CASSGWDRADEQFF | TGTGCCAGCAGCGGGTGGGACAGGGCTGATGAGCAGTTCTTC
NA | TRBJ2-7 | 14 | TRBV11-2 | TRBD2 | CASRPGLAGLEHYF | TGTGCCAGCAGGCCGGGACTAGCGGGACTCGAGCACTACTTC
many | TRBJ1-2 | 11 | TRBV2 | NA | CASSESYGYTF | TGTGCCAGCAGTGAATCCTATGGCTACACCTTC
NA | TRBJ1-1 | 16 | TRBV7-9 | NA | CTRAPWARNTNTEAFF | TGTACCAGAGCTCCCTGGGCTCGCAACACGAACACTGAAGCTTTCTTT
many | TRBJ2-3 | 15 | TRBV2 | TRBD2 | CASSELVAGLYTQYF | TGTGCCAGCAGTGAATTGGTAGCGGGACTGTATACGCAGTATTTT
few | TRBJ2-5 | 14 | TRBV10-1 | NA | CASSEGGAQETQYF | TGCGCCAGCAGTGAGGGGGGGGCCCAAGAGACCCAGTACTTC
many | TRBJ2-7 | 16 | TRBV4-1 | NA | CASSQVDLATVYEQYF | TGCGCCAGCAGCCAAGTGGACCTAGCGACGGTCTACGAGCAGTACTTC
NA | TRBJ2-3 | 11 | TRBV27 | NA | CASSTEYTQYF | TGTGCCAGCTCGACAGAGTATACGCAGTATTTT
many | TRBJ2-7 | 13 | TRBV6-1 | NA | CASILAARYEQYF | TGTGCCAGCATATTGGCGGCTCGCTACGAGCAGTACTTC
many | TRBJ1-5 | 14 | TRBV7-8 | NA | CASSPGDSNQPQHF | TGTGCCAGCAGCCCTGGGGACAGCAATCAGCCCCAGCATTTT
many | TRBJ2-7 | 13 | TRBV28 | NA | CASSKGHEYEQYF | TGTGCCAGCAGTAAGGGACACGAGTACGAGCAGTACTTC
NA | TRBJ2-1 | 15 | TRBV19 | TRBD2 | CASRQGLAGGGEQFF | TGTGCCAGTAGGCAGGGACTAGCTGGAGGCGGGGAGCAGTTCTTC
many | TRBJ2-1 | 17 | TRBV15 | TRBD2 | CATSRDPWASGRYEQFF | TGTGCCACCAGCAGAGATCCTTGGGCTAGCGGGAGATATGAGCAGTTCTTC
many | TRBJ1-2 | 14 | TRBV3-1 | TRBD1 | CASSLQGDLYGYTF | TGTGCCAGCAGCCTACAGGGGGACCTATATGGCTACACCTTC
NA | TRBJ1-6 | 13 | TRBV5-1 | NA | CASSLGNNSPLHF | TGCGCCAGCAGCTTGGGGAATAATTCACCCCTCCACTTT
NA | TRBJ2-2 | 16 | TRBV19 | TRBD1 | CASSPNGTGGTGELFF | TGTGCCAGTAGTCCAAACGGGACAGGGGGCACCGGGGAGCTGTTTTTT
many | TRBJ2-3 | 16 | TRBV4-1 | TRBD2 | CASSQDSAGVSDTQYF | TGCGCCAGCAGCCAAGATTCGGCGGGAGTGTCAGATACGCAGTATTTT
many | TRBJ2-1 | 13 | TRBV20-1 | NA | CSASEGRPWEQFF | TGCAGTGCTAGTGAAGGGAGGCCATGGGAGCAGTTCTTC
many | TRBJ2-1 | 14 | TRBV24-1 | NA | CATSEPRGYNEQFF | TGTGCCACCAGTGAGCCTCGAGGCTACAATGAGCAGTTCTTC
many | TRBJ2-7 | 16 | TRBV20-1 | TRBD2 | CSAPTSGRMIGYEQYF | TGCAGTGCCCCAACTAGCGGGAGGATGATCGGTTACGAGCAGTACTTC
many | TRBJ1-2 | 14 | TRBV24-1 | TRBD1 | CATSDWDRDFGYTF | TGTGCCACCAGTGATTGGGACAGGGACTTTGGCTACACCTTC
many | TRBJ2-2 | 13 | TRBV5-8 | NA | CASSLGPTGELFF | TGTGCCAGCAGCTTGGGACCTACCGGGGAGCTGTTTTTT
NA | TRBJ2-3 | 14 | TRBV7-3 | NA | CASSLGFVGDTQYF | TGTGCCAGCAGCTTAGGTTTTGTGGGGGATACGCAGTATTTT